This T cell receptor (beta chain) was documented in a study of PD-1 blockade in classical Hodgkin lymphoma (dated by TCRdb to about 2020). About the study as a whole: The study used TCR beta sequencing and CyTOF to define a peripheral blood immune signature of response to PD-1 blockade in classical Hodgkin lymphoma.

This clone was found once. Its antigen remains undetermined. The input lacks base qualities; no much larger clone sits a single base away. V and J are trimmed by 6 bases and 0 bases, and the gene matches miss 4 bases of the junction. The germline V gene provides CDR1 SNHLY and CDR2 FYNNEI. The cysteine opens and the phenylalanine closes a CDR3 of 14 amino acids. Only the CDR3 portion is preserved as DNA: 42 bases, with reading frame beginning at the first base. The investigation overall reported the following: Baseline TCR diversity was reported to be lower in newly diagnosed patients than in healthy donors, and even lower in relapsed/refractory patients. Only a single clinical trial cohort was studied, and what caused the repertoire differences, possibly disease activity or prior therapy, remained undefined.

The Qiagen DNeasy kit was used to extract genomic DNA from unsorted PBMCs and from the negatively selected CD4+ and CD8+ fractions. Amplification of TCR beta CDR3 regions was done by immunoSEQ multiplex PCR with primers that anneal to V and J segments. A synthetic immune receptor repertoire was used to minimize amplification bias, and any residual bias was removed computationally once sequencing was done. The authors' analysis ran thus. Repertoire diversity was quantified as the Shannon entropy index using custom Python scripts. The unsorted, CD4+ and CD8+ repertoires were each analyzed separately, with the exception of combined analyses, where CD4+ and CD8+ sequences were merged in silico. This is the immuneACCESS table as TCRdb keeps it, with only in-frame sequences that have V and J called. A part of the clones is gone; compared with another copy, unresolved V genes explain less than half, and the rest is unexplained. V and J calls and clone size come straight from that table; D and trimming were deduced from the DNA. In this sample the table shows 70,000 or so clones, nearly 95% of which occur a single time. 2.6% of the sample belongs to the ten largest clones.

The sample's time point label, in plain terms: newly diagnosed, previously untreated cHL patient sample. As a comparison group for the relapsed/refractory trial patients, PBMCs from patients with newly diagnosed, previously untreated classical Hodgkin lymphoma were sequenced. Peripheral blood was collected in 8 mL Vacutainer Cell Preparation Tubes, from which PBMCs were isolated by centrifugation and then cryopreserved. This chain joins TRBV2 to TRBJ2-7, and 8 bases in between align with TRBD2. This clonotype was obtained from a human donor with classical Hodgkin lymphoma. The sample consisted of peripheral blood mononuclear cells (PBMCs). The DNA sequence is given as TGTGCCAGCAGGCCGGGAGGGTCCTCCTACGAGCAGTACTTC. Translated, it reads CASRPGGSSYEQYF.